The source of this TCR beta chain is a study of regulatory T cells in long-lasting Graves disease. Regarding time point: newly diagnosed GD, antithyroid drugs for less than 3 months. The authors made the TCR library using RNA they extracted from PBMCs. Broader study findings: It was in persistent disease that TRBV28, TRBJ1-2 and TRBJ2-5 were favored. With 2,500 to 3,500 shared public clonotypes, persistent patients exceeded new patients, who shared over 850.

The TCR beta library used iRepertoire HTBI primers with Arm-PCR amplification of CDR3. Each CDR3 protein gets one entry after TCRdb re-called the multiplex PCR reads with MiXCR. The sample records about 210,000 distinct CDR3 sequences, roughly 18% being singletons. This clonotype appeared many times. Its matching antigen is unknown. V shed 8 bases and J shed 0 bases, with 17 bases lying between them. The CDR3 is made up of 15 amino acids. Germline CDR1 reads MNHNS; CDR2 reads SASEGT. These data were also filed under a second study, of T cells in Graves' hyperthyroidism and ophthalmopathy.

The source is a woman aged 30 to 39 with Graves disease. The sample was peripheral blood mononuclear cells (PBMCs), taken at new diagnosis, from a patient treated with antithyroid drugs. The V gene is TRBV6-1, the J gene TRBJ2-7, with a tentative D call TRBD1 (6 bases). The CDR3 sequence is CASRTDSRLSYEQYF. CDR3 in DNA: TGTGCCAGCCGGACAGACTCCCGTCTCTCCTACGAGCAGTACTTC.